Listed here are 32 T cell receptor beta chains from one sample, sequenced in a study of blood T cells in healthy people across ages. Through a sample-barcoded 5' primer and a J-beta primer mix, a second PCR was run for roughly 6 to 12 cycles. In TCRdb, the 5' RACE reads were re-called with MiXCR into one record per CDR3 protein. The table shows hundreds of thousands of distinct CDR3 sequences, with roughly 34% occurring only once. The material sequenced was blood. These receptors originate from a man younger than 35 in good health.

This clonotype was detected only a few times. The gene calls are TRBV7-9 and TRBJ2-5; possibly TRBD2 for D (5 bases). V was clipped by 5 bases and J by 6 bases, with 19 bases between them. Germline V lookup: CDR1 SEHNR, CDR2 FQNEAQ (reference sequence). This CDR3 is built from 15 residues. As DNA, the CDR3 is TGTGCCAGCAGCCCCCACTCTGGCCGGGAAAAGACCCAGTACTTC. Translated: CASSPHSGREKTQYF.

This clonotype was observed a handful of times. The chain recombines TRBV4-1 with TRBJ2-2, with 7 positions matching TRBD2. The CDR3 sequence is 16 residues long. The junction had 7 bases not matched to a gene; V was cut back by 1 base and J by 5 bases. Germline CDR1 is MGHRA and CDR2 is YSYEKL. The CDR3 DNA reads as TGCGCCAGCAGCCAAGCTGGGGGGGAGTGGACCGGGGAGCTGTTTTTT. It translates to CASSQAGGEWTGELFF.

The rearrangement uses TRBV4-3 and TRBJ2-3; no firm D call. Germline values: CDR1 LGHNA, CDR2 YSLEER. The CDR3 sequence is 13 residues long. Trimming pared 0 bases from V and 6 bases from J, leaving 7 bases between. The CDR3 region is CASSQDSMDTQYF. Here the CDR3 DNA reads TGCGCCAGCAGCCAAGATTCGATGGATACGCAGTATTTT.

This clonotype was detected a few times. The chain employs TRBV4-1 and TRBJ2-5, with D unresolved. The germline gives CDR1 MGHRA, CDR2 YSYEKL. CDR3 size: 14 residues. V shed 0 bases and J shed 1 base, with 6 bases lying between them. This CDR3 is CASSQEGIQETQYF. CDR3 bases: TGCGCCAGCAGCCAAGAGGGGATCCAAGAGACCCAGTACTTC.

The rearrangement links TRBV29-1 to TRBJ2-1; D remains unclear. CDR3 length equals 16 residues. CDR1 and CDR2 from the germline V gene are SQVTM and ANQGSEA. The V gene lost 0 bases and the J gene lost 0 bases, with 12 bases spanning the gap. In nucleotides, the CDR3 is TGCAGCGTTGAAGACGGTCCCACACCCTCCTACAATGAGCAGTTCTTC. It yields the protein CSVEDGPTPSYNEQFF.

This clonotype occurred many times. This sequence joins TRBV20-1 and TRBJ2-7; tentatively, D is TRBD1 (6 bases). There are 11 residues in the CDR3. The germline V and J ends were trimmed by 6 bases and 7 bases, with 13 bases remaining between them. Germline assignment: CDR1 DFQATT and CDR2 SNEGSKA (reference sequence). CDR3 bases: TGCAGTGCAGCACAGGGAAATGAGCAGTACTTC. It specifies CSAAQGNEQYF.

As for this clonotype: This may come from a read error, since a much larger clone is one base off. This chain uses TRBV12-3 or TRBV12-4 with TRBJ2-7; 10 nucleotides match TRBD2. CDR3 length: 14 amino acids. V lost 4 bases and J lost 7; bases outside the gene matches: 7. CDR3 in amino acids: CASSSPGLANEQYF. The CDR3 nucleotides are TGTGCCAGCAGTTCCCCGGGACTAGCGAATGAGCAGTACTTC.

This clonotype was seen more than once but under ten times. The chain uses TRBV10-3 and TRBJ2-5; 7 bases match TRBD2. Germline CDR1 reads ENHRY; CDR2 reads SYGVKD. The CDR3 contains 13 residues. V was clipped by 6 bases and J by 5 bases; unmatched bases: 6. The CDR3 sequence: CAISSAGRETQYF. The CDR3 nucleotides are TGTGCCATCAGCTCAGCGGGGCGGGAGACCCAGTACTTC.

This clonotype appeared a single time. This sequence joins TRBV2 and TRBJ2-7; tentative D call: TRBD2 (7 bases). There are 17 residues in the CDR3. Germline assignment: CDR1 SNHLY and CDR2 FYNNEI. Trimming pared 7 bases from V and 2 bases from J, leaving 24 bases between. CDR3: CASKRPGLADRTYEQYF. CDR3 in DNA: TGTGCCAGCAAGCGTCCCGGGCTAGCGGACAGAACCTACGAGCAGTACTTC.

Concerning this clonotype: Since a much larger clone is just one base distant, this may be a read error. The chain employs TRBV14 and TRBJ2-3, with 8 positions matching TRBD2. The CDR3 is 15 residues long. The V gene's germline CDR1 is SGHDN and CDR2 FVKESK. The CDR3 nucleotides are TGTGCCAGCAGCCCACTAGCGGAAAGCACAGATACGCAGTGTTTT. It codes for CASSPLAESTDTQCF.

This rearrangement joins TRBV4-3 to TRBJ1-3; D is uncertain. Trimming shortened V by 6 bases and J by 0 bases, and 24 bases separated the two germline ends. The CDR3 is 19 amino acids. Germline CDR1 LGHNA, CDR2 YSLEER. CDR3 region: CASSQAKGRRHFSGNTIYF. CDR3 sequence (DNA): TGCGCCAGCAGTCAGGCAAAGGGCAGGAGACACTTCTCTGGAAACACCATATATTTT.

The chain carries TRBV20-1 and TRBJ2-7; no definite D call. Trimming stripped 3 bases from V and 0 bases from J, with 9 bases between. The CDR3 spans 13 residues. The germline gives CDR1 DFQATT, CDR2 SNEGSKA (reference sequence). The CDR3 sequence is CSARVPSSYEQYF. CDR3 coding DNA: TGCAGTGCTAGGGTCCCCAGCTCCTACGAGCAGTACTTC.

This clonotype has a handful of counts. The rearrangement joins TRBV3-1 to TRBJ2-3; no reliable D call. The V end was cut by 5 bases, the J end by 3 bases, with 15 bases between. The CDR3 is 15 amino acids. In germline, CDR1 is LGHDT, CDR2 YNNKEL (reference sequence). CDR3: CASSSTPTGTDTQYF. CDR3 DNA: TGTGCCAGCAGCTCCACACCTACCGGTACAGATACGCAGTATTTT.

DNA of the CDR3: TGTGCCAGCGGCTCAGGCATAAGCGGCTACACCTTC. Its protein is CASGSGISGYTF. The V call is TRBV7-9, the J call TRBJ1-2; D gene unclear. V was pared by 8 bases and J by 8 bases, with 15 bases between. This CDR3 spans 12 amino acids. Germline V gene sequence: CDR1 SEHNR, CDR2 FQNEAQ (reference sequence).

Many counts were recorded for this clonotype. The chain joins TRBV29-1 to TRBJ2-3; the D gene is possibly TRBD1 (6 bases). The V gene lost 4 bases and the J gene lost 0 bases, with 11 bases spanning the gap. CDR3 length equals 14 residues. The V gene's germline CDR1 is SQVTM and CDR2 ANQGSEA. The CDR3 region has the DNA TGCAGCGTTGCCGGGACAACCAGCACAGATACGCAGTATTTT. Translated: CSVAGTTSTDTQYF.

The J gene is TRBJ1-1, the V gene TRBV20-1; D is unclear. The CDR3 extends over 14 amino acids. Germline-derived CDR1 and CDR2 are DFQATT and SNEGSKA (reference sequence). Trimming cost V 3 bases and J 1 base, with 12 bases left between them. The CDR3 DNA is TGCAGTGCTAGGGGAGGGATTTGGAACACTGAAGCTTTCTTT. It specifies CSARGGIWNTEAFF.

The chain combines TRBV10-3 with TRBJ1-1, with a weak D call TRBD1 (6 bases). In germline, CDR1 is ENHRY, CDR2 SYGVKD. This CDR3 is 14 amino acids long. The ends were cut back, 4 bases at V and 5 bases at J, with 14 bases in the middle. Written as DNA, the CDR3 is TGTGCCATCAGTGCGGGAAAGGGGGGGACTGAAGCTTTCTTT. Its protein product is CAISAGKGGTEAFF.

The table lists this clonotype with a count of one. A much more abundant neighbour one base away suggests this may be a read error. This chain uses TRBV3-1 with TRBJ2-1, with a possible D match to TRBD1 (5 bases). This CDR3 has 17 residues. Germline V gives CDR1 LGHDT, CDR2 YNNKEL (reference sequence). CDR3 nucleotide sequence: TGTGCCAGCAACCAAGACAAAGGGGTATCGGGCAATCGTGAGCAGTTCTTC. It codes for CASNQDKGVSGNREQFF.

The rearrangement joins TRBV7-9 to TRBJ2-1; D gene ambiguous. Deletions cut 1 base from V and 4 bases from J, with 11 bases between. This CDR3 has 15 amino acids. Germline V gene lookup returns CDR1 SEHNR and CDR2 FQNEAQ (reference sequence). CDR3 loop: CASSLGSLPYNEQFF. CDR3 coding DNA: TGTGCCAGCAGCTTAGGGAGCCTCCCTTACAATGAGCAGTTCTTC.

This clonotype came up a few times. The chain joins TRBV15 to TRBJ2-4; no reliable D call. CDR3 length: 15 residues. Trimming cost V 0 bases and J 6 bases, with 12 bases left between them. Germline CDR1 LNHNV, CDR2 YYDKDF (reference sequence). The CDR3 is CATSRDKASVNIQYF. The CDR3 region has the DNA TGTGCCACCAGCAGAGATAAGGCGTCAGTAAACATTCAGTACTTC.

This rearrangement joins TRBV2 to TRBJ2-1; 8 bases match TRBD1. The DNA end is more similar to TRBJ2-7, so the J call may be wrong. Germline-derived CDR1 and CDR2 are SNHLY and FYNNEI. The CDR3 sequence is 15 residues long. This CDR3 is CASSQQGGSYNEQYF. CDR3 DNA sequence: TGTGCCAGCAGCCAACAGGGGGGATCCTACAATGAGCAGTACTTC.

The rearrangement joins TRBV10-2 to TRBJ1-5; D unclear. The CDR3 consists of 14 residues. V lost 3 bases and J 4 bases, leaving 10 bases between the germline ends. The germline V gene encodes CDR1 WSHSY and CDR2 SAAADI. The CDR3 reads CASSDGTLNQPQHF. DNA of the CDR3: TGCGCCAGCAGTGATGGCACATTAAATCAGCCCCAGCATTTT.

The CDR3 nucleotides are TGCGCCAGCAGCGTATGGGATAGCACGGGGGAGGAAGCTTTCTTT. Amino acids: CASSVWDSTGEEAFF. The chain joins TRBV5-1 to TRBJ1-1; the D gene is possibly TRBD1 (5 bases). Trimming left V 4 bases short and J 8 bases short, with 21 bases between. The CDR3 covers 15 residues. Germline CDR1 SGHRS, CDR2 YFSETQ.

About this clonotype itself: At one boundary the junction diverges from the germline segment, which might be a read error. The chain carries TRBV9 and TRBJ2-5, with 8 bases identical to TRBD2. This CDR3 has 14 amino acids. The germline V gene encodes CDR1 SGDLS and CDR2 YYNGEE. The CDR3 DNA reads as TGTGCCAGCGCCCCAGCGGGGGAGAAAGAGACCCCGTACTTC. This translates into CASAPAGEKETPYF.

This chain uses TRBV7-2 with TRBJ2-3; a possible D gene is TRBD2 (5 bases). This CDR3 contains 14 residues. The germline gives CDR1 SGHTA, CDR2 FQGNSA. V lost 3 bases to trimming and J lost 5 bases, with 12 bases between them. CDR3 sequence reads: CASSFGGLVDTQYF. CDR3 nucleotide sequence: TGTGCCAGCAGCTTTGGAGGTCTGGTAGATACGCAGTATTTT. The full variable domain, completed using reference TRBV7-2 and TRBJ2-3, is GAGVSQSPSNKVTEKGKDVELRCDPISGHTALYWYRQSLGQGLEFLIYFQGNSAPDKSGLPSDRFSAERTGGSVSTLTIQRTQQEDSAVYLCASSFGGLVDTQYFGPGTRLTVL.

The chain has TRBV5-1 and TRBJ2-2; 8 bases are shared with TRBD1. This CDR3 comprises 15 residues. J lost 7 bases, V lost 1 base, and 6 bases had no gene match. Germline V gene lookup returns CDR1 SGHRS and CDR2 YFSETQ. The CDR3 DNA is TGCGCCAGCAGCTTGACACAGGGGGATGGCGGGGAGCTGTTTTTT. Its translation: CASSLTQGDGGELFF.

The V gene is TRBV27, the J gene TRBJ2-7; 7 bases match TRBD1. This CDR3 has 12 amino acids. V lost 8 bases and J lost 5; bases outside the gene matches: 6. The germline gives CDR1 MNHEY, CDR2 SMNVEV (reference sequence). The CDR3: CASGTVPNEQYF. The CDR3 DNA is TGTGCCAGCGGGACAGTCCCAAACGAGCAGTACTTC.

This clonotype was observed a handful of times. The rearrangement joins TRBV4-3 to TRBJ2-2; D is ambiguous. Germline loops: CDR1 LGHNA, CDR2 YSLEER. V lost 4 bases and J 0 bases, leaving 12 bases between the germline ends. The CDR3 extends over 16 amino acids. The CDR3 nucleotides read TGCGCCAGCAGCCCCCGGCAGACCACGAACACCGGGGAGCTGTTTTTT. It yields the protein CASSPRQTTNTGELFF.

V gene TRBV6-2 or TRBV6-3 combines with J gene TRBJ2-6; D is unclear. The length of the CDR3 is 15 residues. Trimming left V 6 bases short and J 0 bases short, with 9 bases between. The germline CDR1 and CDR2 sequences are MNHEY and SVGEGT. CDR3 region: CASRNRASGANVLTF. DNA for the CDR3: TGTGCCAGCAGAAATCGGGCCTCTGGGGCCAACGTCCTGACTTTC.

The chain is built from TRBV3-1 and TRBJ1-4; D is undetermined. Germline V gives CDR1 LGHDT, CDR2 YNNKEL (reference sequence). Trimming took off 4 bases at V and 3 bases at J, with 12 bases between the two ends. The CDR3 spans 15 residues. The CDR3 bases are TGTGCCAGCAGCCGTCAGGACCCCGCTAATGAAAAACTGTTTTTT. Translation: CASSRQDPANEKLFF.

This clonotype came up a few times. The CDR3 protein is CASSQNRDTEAFF. CDR3 DNA: TGTGCCAGCAGCCAAAACAGGGACACTGAAGCTTTCTTT. V gene TRBV7-3 combines with J gene TRBJ1-1, with D perhaps matching TRBD1 (6 bases). Per the germline V gene, CDR1 is SGHTA and CDR2 is FQGTGA. The CDR3 spans 13 residues. The ends were cut back, 5 bases at V and 3 bases at J, with 10 bases in the middle.

V gene TRBV20-1 combines with J gene TRBJ2-5, with D possibly TRBD2 on 6 matching bases. Germline CDR1 is DFQATT and CDR2 is SNEGSKA (reference sequence). This CDR3 has 13 residues. V was cut by 3 bases and J by 11 bases, with 19 bases left in between. The CDR3 nucleotides read TGCAGTGCTAGCGGGGACTCCTACAATGAGCAGTACTTC. It specifies CSASGDSYNEQYF.